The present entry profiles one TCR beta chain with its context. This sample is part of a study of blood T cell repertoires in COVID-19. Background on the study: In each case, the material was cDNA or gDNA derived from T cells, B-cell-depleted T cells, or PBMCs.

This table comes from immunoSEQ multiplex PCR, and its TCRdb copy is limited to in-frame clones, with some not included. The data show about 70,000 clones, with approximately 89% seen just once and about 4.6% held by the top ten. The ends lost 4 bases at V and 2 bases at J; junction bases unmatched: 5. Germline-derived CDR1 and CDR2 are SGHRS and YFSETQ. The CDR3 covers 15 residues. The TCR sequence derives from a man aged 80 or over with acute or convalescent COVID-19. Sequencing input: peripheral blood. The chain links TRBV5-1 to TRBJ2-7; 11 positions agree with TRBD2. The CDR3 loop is CASSAVAGGTYEQYF. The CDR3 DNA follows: TGCGCCAGCAGCGCCGTAGCGGGAGGGACCTACGAGCAGTACTTC.